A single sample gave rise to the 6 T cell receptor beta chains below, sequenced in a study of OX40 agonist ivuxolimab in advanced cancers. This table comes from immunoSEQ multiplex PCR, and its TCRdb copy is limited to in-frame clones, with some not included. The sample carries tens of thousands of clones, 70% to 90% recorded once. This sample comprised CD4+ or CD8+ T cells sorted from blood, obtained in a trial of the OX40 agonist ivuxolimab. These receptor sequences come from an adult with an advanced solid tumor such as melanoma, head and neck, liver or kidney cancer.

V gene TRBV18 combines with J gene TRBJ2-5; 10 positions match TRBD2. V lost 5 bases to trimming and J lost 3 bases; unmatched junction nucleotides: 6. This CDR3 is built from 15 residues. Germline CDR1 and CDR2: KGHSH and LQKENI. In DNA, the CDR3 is TGTGCCAGCTCAACAAGCGGGGGGGCAAAAGAGACCCAGTACTTC. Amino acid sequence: CASSTSGGAKETQYF.

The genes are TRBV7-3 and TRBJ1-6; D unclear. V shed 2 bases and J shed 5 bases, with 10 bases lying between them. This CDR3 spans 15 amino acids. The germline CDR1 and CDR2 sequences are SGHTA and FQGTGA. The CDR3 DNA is TGTGCCAGCAGCTTAGAGGGCAGAAATAATTCACCCCTCCACTTT. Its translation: CASSLEGRNNSPLHF.

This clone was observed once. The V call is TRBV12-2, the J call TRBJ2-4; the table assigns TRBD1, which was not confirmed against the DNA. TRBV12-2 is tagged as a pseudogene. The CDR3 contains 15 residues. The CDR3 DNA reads TGTGCAAGTCGCCGCCAGGAACCTCTTGGAAACATTCAGTACTTC. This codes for CASRRQEPLGNIQYF.

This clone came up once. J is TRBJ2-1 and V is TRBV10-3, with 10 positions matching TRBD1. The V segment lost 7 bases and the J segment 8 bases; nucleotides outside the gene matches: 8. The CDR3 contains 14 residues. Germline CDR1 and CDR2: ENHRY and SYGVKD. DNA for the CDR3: TGTGCCATCAAGGAGACAGGGGGCGGGGATGAGCAGTTCTTC. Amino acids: CAIKETGGGDEQFF.

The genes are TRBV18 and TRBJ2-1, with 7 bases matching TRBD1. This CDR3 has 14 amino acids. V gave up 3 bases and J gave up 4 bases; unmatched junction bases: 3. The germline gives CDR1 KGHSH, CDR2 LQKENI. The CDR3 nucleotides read TGTGCCAGCTCACCGGGACAGTTTTACAATGAGCAGTTCTTC. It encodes CASSPGQFYNEQFF.

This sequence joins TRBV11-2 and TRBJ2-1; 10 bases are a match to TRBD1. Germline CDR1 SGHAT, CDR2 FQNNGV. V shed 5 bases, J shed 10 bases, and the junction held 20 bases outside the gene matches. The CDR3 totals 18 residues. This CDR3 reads CASSVRRPDRGSLIEQFF. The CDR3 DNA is TGTGCCAGCAGCGTACGACGTCCGGACAGGGGGTCACTTATAGAGCAGTTCTTC.